One and the same sample provided the 22 T cell receptor beta chains below, sequenced in a study of graft-versus-host responses after intestinal transplantation. What these receptors recognize is not known. Data came from immunoSEQ multiplex PCR; TCRdb stores just in-frame clones and leaves some out. The sample holds about 90,000 clones, around 93% seen once. The sequences come from unstimulated CD8+ T cells sorted from spleen or lymph node cells, collected before transplant. The receptors derive from a human donor who was the organ donor for an intestinal transplant.

V and J are TRBV7-9 and TRBJ1-1; a weak D match, TRBD1 (6 bases). The CDR3 consists of 14 residues. In germline, CDR1 is SEHNR, CDR2 FQNEAQ (reference sequence). V gave up 7 bases and J gave up 6 bases, with 18 bases separating them. For the CDR3, the DNA is TGTGCCAGCATCTCCAAGGGGGTTTGGGCTGAAGCTTTCTTT. This gives the protein CASISKGVWAEAFF.

CDR3 sequence: CAISEPGGQPHTNTEAFF. Written as DNA, the CDR3 is TGTGCCATCAGTGAGCCCGGGGGACAGCCTCACACGAACACTGAAGCTTTCTTT. The rearrangement uses TRBV10-3 and TRBJ1-1, with 7 nucleotides matching TRBD1. With V trimmed by 2 bases and J by 1 base, 13 bases remained unmatched. This CDR3 has 18 amino acids. The germline gives CDR1 ENHRY, CDR2 SYGVKD.

The chain uses TRBV29-1 and TRBJ2-1; possible D gene TRBD2, 6 bases. CDR1 is SQVTM and CDR2 is ANQGSEA in the germline V gene. With 7 bases removed from V and 4 bases from J, the gap between germline ends came to 20 bases. The CDR3 consists of 15 residues. CDR3 in amino acids: CSASPGGTGYNEQFF. CDR3 in DNA: TGCAGCGCCTCACCCGGTGGGACTGGGTACAATGAGCAGTTCTTC.

This clone was observed once. This chain uses TRBV7-2 with TRBJ2-7; D unclear. CDR1 SGHTA and CDR2 FQGNSA come from the germline V gene. The CDR3 runs to 16 residues. Trimming took off 2 bases at V and 3 bases at J, with 17 bases between the two ends. The CDR3 is CASSLPVATLYYEQYF. For the CDR3, the DNA is TGTGCCAGCAGCTTACCAGTAGCCACACTCTACTACGAGCAGTACTTC.

The CDR3 DNA reads as TGTGCCTGGGGGGGGGTCTTTGAAGCTTTCTTT. This encodes CAWGGVFEAFF. The chain links TRBV30 to TRBJ1-1; tentative D call: TRBD1 (5 bases). The CDR3 totals 11 residues. The V end lost 5 bases, the J end lost 7 bases, and 11 bases lay between the germline ends. Per germline, CDR1 GTSNPN and CDR2 SVGIG (reference sequence).

This clone was observed a handful of times. The V call is TRBV5-6, the J call TRBJ1-2; no firm D call. Germline-derived CDR1 and CDR2 are SGHDT and YYEEEE. V lost 3 bases, J lost 5 bases, and 8 bases lay in between. CDR3 length: 12 amino acids. CDR3 protein: CASSSTGYGYTF. CDR3 bases: TGTGCCAGCAGCTCGACGGGGTATGGCTACACCTTC. Full variable domain (remainder filled in from reference TRBV5-6 and TRBJ1-2): DAGVTQSPTHLIKTRGQQVTLRCSPKSGHDTVSWYQQALGQGPQFIFQYYEEEERQRGNFPDRFSGHQFPNYSSELNVNALLLGDSALYLCASSSTGYGYTFGSGTRLTVV.

The V and J genes are TRBV29-1 and TRBJ1-1; D gene unclear. V lost 4 bases and J lost 0, with 9 bases in between. Germline loops: CDR1 SQVTM, CDR2 ANQGSEA. The CDR3 totals 13 residues. The DNA of the CDR3 is TGCAGCGTTGCCCCTAATCTGAACACTGAAGCTTTCTTT. Its translation: CSVAPNLNTEAFF.

This chain uses TRBV2 with TRBJ1-2; D gene uncertain. The CDR3 consists of 14 residues. Germline lookup yields CDR1 SNHLY and CDR2 FYNNEI. Trimming stripped 1 base from V and 2 bases from J, with 8 bases between. The DNA of the CDR3 is TGTGCCAGCAGTGAAGAGCCGGAGAACTATGGCTACACCTTC. Its translation: CASSEEPENYGYTF. Complete variable domain (other parts from reference TRBV2 and TRBJ1-2): EPEVTQTPSHQVTQMGQEVILRCVPISNHLYFYWYRQILGQKVEFLVSFYNNEISEKSEIFDDQFSVERPDGSNFTLKIRSTKLEDSAMYFCASSEEPENYGYTFGSGTRLTVV.

This chain uses TRBV7-9 with TRBJ2-5; 7 bases agree with TRBD1. Trimming removed 3 bases from V and 5 bases from J; junction bases left unmatched: 6. The germline V gene encodes CDR1 SEHNR and CDR2 FQNEAQ (reference sequence). This CDR3 comprises 14 residues. CDR3 sequence: CASSFKDRDETQYF. CDR3 nucleotides: TGTGCCAGCAGCTTTAAAGACAGGGACGAGACCCAGTACTTC.

This clone was seen a single time. V and J are TRBV28 and TRBJ2-7, with 9 bases that match TRBD2. Looked up from germline, CDR1 is MDHEN and CDR2 is SYDVKM. The CDR3 consists of 17 residues. J gave up 1 base and V 3 bases, and 10 bases lay outside the gene matches. CDR3 region: CASSFPLPTSGSYEQYF. The CDR3 nucleotides read TGTGCCAGCAGTTTCCCTCTTCCGACTAGCGGATCCTACGAGCAGTACTTC.

Points on this clone: A junction boundary mismatches the germline segment, possibly from a read error. The gene calls are TRBV2 and TRBJ1-6, with 7 positions matching TRBD1. This CDR3 contains 17 residues. Germline CDR1 and CDR2: SNHLY and FYNNEI. In nucleotides, the CDR3 is TGTGCCAGCAGTGGCCCTTATGGGACAGACTATGATTCACCCCTCCACTTT. Its protein is CASSGPYGTDYDSPLHF. The full variable domain, completed using reference TRBV2 and TRBJ1-6, is EPEVTQTPSHQVTQMGQEVILRCVPISNHLYFYWYRQILGQKVEFLVSFYNNEISEKSEIFDDQFSVERPDGSNFTLKIRSTKLEDSAMYFCASSGPYGTDYDSPLHFGNGTRLTVT.

The rearrangement uses TRBV7-9 and TRBJ2-5; 12 bases match TRBD1. Trimming removed 3 bases from V and 2 bases from J; junction bases left unmatched: 7. The germline V gene has CDR1 SEHNR and CDR2 FQNEAQ (reference sequence). The length of the CDR3 is 17 residues. The CDR3, as DNA: TGTGCCAGCAGCTTGGGGACAGGGGGCCTAGCGCAAGAGACCCAGTACTTC. As protein: CASSLGTGGLAQETQYF.

The chain uses TRBV28 and TRBJ1-5; 8 positions match TRBD1. The CDR3 spans 14 residues. CDR1 is MDHEN, CDR2 SYDVKM, per germline. The J segment lost 6 bases and the V segment lost 5 bases, leaving 6 bases of the junction unmatched. The CDR3 region has the DNA TGTGCCAGCAGTCCCCAGGGGGCAGGTCAGCCCCAGCATTTT. As protein: CASSPQGAGQPQHF.

Remarks on this clone: Additional DNA sequences in this sample encode the identical CDR3. CDR3 sequence reads: CASSFAGGGYEQYF. CDR3 bases: TGTGCCAGCAGTTTTGCGGGAGGGGGATACGAGCAGTACTTC. The rearrangement uses TRBV27 and TRBJ2-7; 9 bases match TRBD2. CDR3 length: 14 residues. Germline V gene sequence: CDR1 MNHEY, CDR2 SMNVEV (reference sequence). Unmatched junction bases numbered 4, after V lost 3 bases and J lost 4 bases.

This chain connects TRBV21-1 to TRBJ2-4; the table's D call TRBD1 went unverified against the DNA. TRBV21-1 is a pseudogene locus. The CDR3 has 15 residues. This CDR3 reads CASSDPGQGVNIQYF. The CDR3, as DNA: TGTGCCAGCAGTGACCCCGGACAGGGGGTAAACATTCAGTACTTC.

V is TRBV6-1 and J is TRBJ2-5, with D possibly TRBD2 on 6 matching bases. This CDR3 region has 15 residues. The ends were cut back, 6 bases at V and 5 bases at J, with 19 bases in the middle. CDR1 MNHNS and CDR2 SASEGT come from the germline V gene. The CDR3 region is CASREGLRIGETQYF. The CDR3 DNA sequence: TGTGCCAGCAGGGAGGGACTCCGGATAGGGGAGACCCAGTACTTC.

The CDR3 reads CASSQEGGGAQPQHF. The CDR3 nucleotides are TGTGCCAGCAGCCAAGAGGGGGGTGGGGCTCAGCCCCAGCATTTT. This sequence joins TRBV4-2 and TRBJ1-5; tentatively, D is TRBD1 (5 bases). V lost 0 bases and J 6 bases, leaving 12 bases between the germline ends. The CDR3 is made up of 15 amino acids. CDR1 and CDR2 (germline): LGHNA, YNFKEQ.

There are a few counts of this clone. The rearrangement links TRBV5-6 to TRBJ2-1, with 8 bases aligning to TRBD1. J was trimmed by 8 bases and V by 1 base; bases with no gene match: 8. This CDR3 is 15 amino acids long. Germline V gives CDR1 SGHDT, CDR2 YYEEEE. DNA of the CDR3: TGTGCCAGCAGCTTGTGGGGGACAGGCGGGGATGAGCAGTTCTTC. It encodes CASSLWGTGGDEQFF.

This clone turned up a few times. This sequence joins TRBV5-6 and TRBJ1-2; no definite D call. The CDR3 runs to 14 residues. Germline CDR1 SGHDT, CDR2 YYEEEE. Trimming stripped 0 bases from V and 4 bases from J, with 10 bases between. CDR3 in DNA: TGTGCCAGCAGCTTGGCCCCGGGTAGCTATGGCTACACCTTC. Its translation: CASSLAPGSYGYTF.

V gene TRBV28 combines with J gene TRBJ1-1; the D gene is possibly TRBD1 (5 bases). This CDR3 is 16 amino acids long. Per germline, CDR1 MDHEN and CDR2 SYDVKM. The germline V and J ends were trimmed by 7 bases and 1 base, with 19 bases remaining between them. Written as DNA, the CDR3 is TGTGCCAGCATTCAAACTGGGGCAGGAGAGAACACTGAAGCTTTCTTT. As protein: CASIQTGAGENTEAFF.

This rearrangement joins TRBV15 to TRBJ2-3, with 12 bases that match TRBD2. The CDR3 sequence is 14 residues long. J was trimmed by 5 bases and V by 5 bases; bases with no gene match: 2. Germline-derived CDR1 and CDR2 are LNHNV and YYDKDF (reference sequence). Here the CDR3 reads CATSRLAGEDTQYF. CDR3 nucleotides: TGTGCCACCAGCCGACTAGCGGGAGAAGATACGCAGTATTTT.

The gene calls are TRBV28 and TRBJ1-1, with D uncertain. V was shortened by 4 bases and J by 0 bases, with 15 bases between the two germline ends. This CDR3 is built from 16 residues. Per germline, CDR1 MDHEN and CDR2 SYDVKM. The CDR3 is CASSSGRTGMNTEAFF. The DNA for the CDR3 is TGTGCCAGCAGTTCCGGGCGGACGGGGATGAACACTGAAGCTTTCTTT.